These 5 T cell receptor beta chains originate from one sample sequenced in a study of CXCR3-negative and CXCR3-positive naive CD8 T cells. The study made its TRB cDNA libraries by 5' RACE, adding UMI labels. TCRdb derives one entry per CDR3 protein from the 5' RACE reads, leaving out DNA. The ten top clones account for around 20%, within a sample of tens of thousands of distinct CDR3 sequences. The specimen sequenced was memory CD8+ T cells from blood. The receptor set was obtained from a human donor in good health. Some clones in this sample may be carry-over from other donors' samples.

The V and J genes are TRBV7-2 and TRBJ2-2. CDR3 length equals 14 residues. The germline gives CDR1 SGHTA, CDR2 FQGNSA. The CDR3 sequence is CASSLILFTGELFF.

CDR3 loop: CSASGRDGAYEQYF. The rearrangement links TRBV20-1 to TRBJ2-7; TCRdb lists TRBD1, though no DNA is available to test this call. Germline CDR1 is DFQATT and CDR2 is SNEGSKA (reference sequence). The CDR3 loop spans 14 amino acids.

The J gene is TRBJ2-7, the V gene TRBV11-2; with no DNA, the TCRdb D assignment of TRBD1 cannot be verified. The CDR3 loop spans 16 amino acids. Germline V gene data show CDR1 as SGHAT and CDR2 as FQNNGV. CDR3 loop: CASSLAGTEVSYEQYF.

The genes are TRBV6-2 or TRBV6-3 and TRBJ2-2; the TCRdb D gene call, TRBD1, has no DNA to confirm it. This CDR3 spans 15 amino acids. The V gene's germline CDR1 is MNHEY and CDR2 SVGEGT. The CDR3 is CASSSGRENTGELFF.

This chain's CDR3 is CASSQEFGTLNSPLHF. This chain connects TRBV4-2 to TRBJ1-6; TCRdb names TRBD1, which stays unverified in the absence of DNA. Germline V gene sequence: CDR1 LGHNA, CDR2 YNFKEQ. CDR3 size: 16 residues.